The rows below give T cell receptor beta chains drawn from one sample of a study of T cell responses to AZD1222 COVID-19 vaccine. Measured with immunoSEQ multiplex PCR; TCRdb has only the in-frame clones, and not every one. The sample contains about 120,000 clones, 80% to 90% of which appear only once. The material was peripheral blood, obtained on day 0 of AZD1222 vaccination. The source of these receptors is an adult in good health. Each CDR3 is given with its conserved first and last residue. Each record gives: D gene, clone size, J gene, V gene, CDR3 length, CDR3 protein, CDR3 DNA. A D gene is named only where the DNA matches it firmly. Part of the rows lack a size; the others show once, few, many or a class for expanded clones.

D: TRBD1; size: NA; J: TRBJ2-7; V: TRBV5-1; length: 15; CDR3: CASSARDRGPYEQYF; DNA: TGCGCCAGCAGCGCCCGGGACAGGGGGCCCTACGAGCAGTACTTC
D: TRBD1; size: NA; J: TRBJ1-2; V: TRBV7-2; length: 14; CDR3: CASSSPGQASGYTF; DNA: TGTGCCAGCAGTTCGCCGGGACAGGCTTCTGGCTACACCTTC
D: NA; size: NA; J: TRBJ1-2; V: TRBV6-5; length: 11; CDR3: CASSPLGGYTF; DNA: TGTGCCAGCAGTCCCTTAGGTGGCTACACCTTC
D: TRBD2; size: few; J: TRBJ2-3; V: TRBV4-2; length: 17; CDR3: CASSQGASGSGTDTQYF; DNA: TGTGCCAGCAGCCAAGGGGCCAGCGGGAGTGGCACAGATACGCAGTATTTT
D: NA; size: few; J: TRBJ1-1; V: TRBV11-3; length: 14; CDR3: CASSLDRWNTEAFF; DNA: TGTGCCAGCAGCTTAGATCGTTGGAACACTGAAGCTTTCTTT
D: NA; size: NA; J: TRBJ1-2; V: TRBV7-8; length: 15; CDR3: CASSLNSQFNYGYTF; DNA: TGTGCCAGCAGCTTGAACAGCCAGTTCAACTATGGCTACACCTTC
D: TRBD1; size: NA; J: TRBJ2-7; V: TRBV2; length: 13; CDR3: CASTTDRVGEQYF; DNA: TGTGCCAGCACCACCGACAGGGTAGGAGAGCAGTACTTC
D: TRBD1; size: NA; J: TRBJ1-2; V: TRBV19; length: 14; CDR3: CASSKGQGTYGYTF; DNA: TGTGCCAGTAGTAAAGGACAGGGGACCTATGGCTACACCTTC
D: NA; size: NA; J: TRBJ2-7; V: TRBV27; length: 12; CDR3: CASSQTGNEQYF; DNA: TGTGCCAGCAGCCAAACAGGTAACGAGCAGTACTTC
D: NA; size: NA; J: TRBJ1-6; V: TRBV7-2; length: 15; CDR3: CASSPRRGTGSPLHF; DNA: TGTGCCAGCAGCCCGAGACGGGGTACAGGTTCACCCCTCCACTTT
D: NA; size: NA; J: TRBJ1-1; V: TRBV12-3/TRBV12-4; length: 12; CDR3: CASSSGTTEAFF; DNA: TGTGCCAGCAGTTCAGGGACCACTGAAGCTTTCTTT
D: NA; size: NA; J: TRBJ1-4; V: TRBV5-1; length: 14; CDR3: CASSSGRFNEKLFF; DNA: TGCGCCAGCAGCTCGGGACGGTTTAATGAAAAACTGTTTTTT
D: NA; size: NA; J: TRBJ2-4; V: TRBV2; length: 13; CDR3: CASRALAKNIQYF; DNA: TGTGCCAGCCGGGCTCTAGCCAAAAACATTCAGTACTTC
D: NA; size: NA; J: TRBJ2-1; V: TRBV21-1; length: 14; CDR3: CASSKVGVNNEQFF; DNA: TGTGCCAGCAGCAAAGTGGGGGTGAACAATGAGCAGTTCTTC
D: NA; size: NA; J: TRBJ1-6; V: TRBV21-1; length: 17; CDR3: CASSRQDGPCYNSPLHF; DNA: TGTGCCAGCAGCAGACAGGACGGCCCATGCTATAATTCACCCCTCCACTTT
D: TRBD2; size: NA; J: TRBJ2-7; V: TRBV9; length: 12; CDR3: CASSPGGDEQYF; DNA: TGTGCCAGCAGCCCCGGGGGGGACGAGCAGTACTTC
D: NA; size: NA; J: TRBJ2-7; V: TRBV11-3; length: 12; CDR3: CASRGINYEQYF; DNA: TGTGCCTCGCGGGGAATTAACTACGAGCAGTACTTC
D: TRBD1; size: NA; J: TRBJ2-7; V: TRBV10-3; length: 16; CDR3: CAISPSPGTGAQEQYF; DNA: TGTGCCATCAGTCCATCCCCCGGGACAGGGGCGCAAGAGCAGTACTTC
D: NA; size: NA; J: TRBJ2-5; V: TRBV4-3; length: 13; CDR3: CASSQGAGETQYF; DNA: TGCGCCAGCAGCCAAGGGGCTGGGGAGACCCAGTACTTC